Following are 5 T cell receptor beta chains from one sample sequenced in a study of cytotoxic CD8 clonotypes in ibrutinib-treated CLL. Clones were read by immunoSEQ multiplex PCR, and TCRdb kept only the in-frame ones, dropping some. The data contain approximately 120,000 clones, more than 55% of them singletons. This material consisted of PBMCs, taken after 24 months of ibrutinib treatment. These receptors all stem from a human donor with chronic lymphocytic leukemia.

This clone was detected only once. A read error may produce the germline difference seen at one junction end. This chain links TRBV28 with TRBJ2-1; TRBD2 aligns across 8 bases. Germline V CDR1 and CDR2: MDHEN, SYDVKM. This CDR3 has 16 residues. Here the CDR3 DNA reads TGTGCCAGCCGTTTAGCGGGATGGGGGAGAAACAATGAGCAGTTCTTC. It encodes CASRLAGWGRNNEQFF.

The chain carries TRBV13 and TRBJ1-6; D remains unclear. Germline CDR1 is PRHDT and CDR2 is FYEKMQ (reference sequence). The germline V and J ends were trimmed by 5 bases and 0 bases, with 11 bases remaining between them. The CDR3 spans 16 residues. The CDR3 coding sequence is TGTGCCAGCAGCCTAAGCAGTTTCTCCTATAATTCACCCCTCCACTTT. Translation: CASSLSSFSYNSPLHF.

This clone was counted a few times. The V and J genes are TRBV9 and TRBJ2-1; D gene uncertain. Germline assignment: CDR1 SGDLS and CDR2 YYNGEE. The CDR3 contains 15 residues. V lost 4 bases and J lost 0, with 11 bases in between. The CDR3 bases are TGTGCCAGCAGCCGGAAGACTCCCTCCTACAATGAGCAGTTCTTC. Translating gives CASSRKTPSYNEQFF.

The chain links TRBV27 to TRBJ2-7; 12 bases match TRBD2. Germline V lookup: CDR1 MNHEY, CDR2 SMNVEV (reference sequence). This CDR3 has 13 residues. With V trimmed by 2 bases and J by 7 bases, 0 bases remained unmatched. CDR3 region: CASSLTSGGEQYF. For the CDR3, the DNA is TGTGCCAGCAGTTTAACTAGCGGGGGGGAGCAGTACTTC.

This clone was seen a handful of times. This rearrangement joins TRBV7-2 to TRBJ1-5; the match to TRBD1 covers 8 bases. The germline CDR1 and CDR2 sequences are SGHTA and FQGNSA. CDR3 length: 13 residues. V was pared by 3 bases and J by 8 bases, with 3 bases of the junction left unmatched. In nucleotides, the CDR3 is TGTGCCAGCAGCTTGGGGACAGGCGAGCCCCAGCATTTT. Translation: CASSLGTGEPQHF. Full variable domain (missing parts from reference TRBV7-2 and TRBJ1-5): GAGVSQSPSNKVTEKGKDVELRCDPISGHTALYWYRQSLGQGLEFLIYFQGNSAPDKSGLPSDRFSAERTGGSVSTLTIQRTQQEDSAVYLCASSLGTGEPQHFGDGTRLSIL.